This T cell receptor beta chain was sequenced during a study of T-cell reconstitution after alpha-beta-depleted transplantation in children. This clonotype was counted between two and nine times. Its matching antigen is unknown. An end of the junction differs from the germline gene, which may be a read error. CDR1 MNHEY and CDR2 SVGAGI come from the germline V gene. The CDR3 spans 11 residues. Molecular barcoding with unique molecular identifiers was used for the TCRbeta library. TCRdb fed the PCR reads into MiXCR, producing one record per CDR3 protein. The repertoire holds about 110,000 distinct CDR3 sequences, with 10% as singletons. Findings of the study overall: It was reported that alpha-beta T cells came from several hundred expanded graft clones (about two months after transplant).

Sequenced here: PBMCs, sampled before TCRalphabeta/CD19-depleted stem cell transplant. The receptor's source is a boy between 2 and 15 years old with acute lymphoblastic leukemia, due to receive a stem cell transplant. The chain has TRBV6-5 and TRBJ2-1; D unresolved. CDR3 coding DNA: TGTGCCAGCAGTTACTACCATGAGCAGTTCTTC. Protein: CASSYYHEQFF.